This T cell receptor (beta chain) is from a study of cytomegalovirus exposure and HLA in healthy donors. Generated by immunoSEQ multiplex PCR, the TCRdb table keeps only in-frame clones and is missing some. The sample carries hundreds of thousands of clones, around 86% recorded once. Looked up from germline, CDR1 is LNHDA and CDR2 is SQIVND (reference sequence). V dropped 6 bases and J dropped 2 bases, with 17 bases sitting between them. This CDR3 comprises 16 residues. This receptor was identified in a young woman in good health and CMV-seronegative. Material for sequencing was PBMCs. The rearrangement joins TRBV19 to TRBJ1-5; maybe TRBD1 (6 bases). The CDR3: CASRVTRGMGNQPQHF. Here the CDR3 DNA reads TGTGCCAGTAGGGTCACCAGGGGAATGGGCAATCAGCCCCAGCATTTT.